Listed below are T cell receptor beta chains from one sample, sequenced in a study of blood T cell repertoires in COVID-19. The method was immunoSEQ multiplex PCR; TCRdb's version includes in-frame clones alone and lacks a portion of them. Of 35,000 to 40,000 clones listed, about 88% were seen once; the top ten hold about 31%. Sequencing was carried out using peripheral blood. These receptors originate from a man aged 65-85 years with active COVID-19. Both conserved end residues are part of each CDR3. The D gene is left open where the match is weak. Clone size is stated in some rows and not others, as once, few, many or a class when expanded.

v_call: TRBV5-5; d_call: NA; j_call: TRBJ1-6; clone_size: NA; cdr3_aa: CASSLISGDSPLHF; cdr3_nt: TGTGCCAGCAGCTTGATTTCGGGAGATTCACCCCTCCACTTT
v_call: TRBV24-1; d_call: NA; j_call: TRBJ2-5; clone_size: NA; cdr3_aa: CATSDAIRETQYF; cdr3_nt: TGTGCCACCAGTGACGCCATTAGAGAGACCCAGTACTTC
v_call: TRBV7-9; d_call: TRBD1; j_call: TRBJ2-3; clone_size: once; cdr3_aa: CASSPVGQARRNTQYF; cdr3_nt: TGTGCCAGCAGCCCCGTGGGACAGGCGAGGAGGAATACGCAGTATTTT
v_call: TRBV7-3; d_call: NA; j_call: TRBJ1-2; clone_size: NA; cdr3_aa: CASSPGEHYGYTF; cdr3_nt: TGTGCCAGCAGCCCAGGGGAACACTATGGCTACACCTTC
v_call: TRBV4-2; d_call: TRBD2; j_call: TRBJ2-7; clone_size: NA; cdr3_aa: CASSPTSGVSYEQYF; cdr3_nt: TGTGCCAGCAGCCCGACTAGCGGGGTGTCCTACGAGCAGTACTTC
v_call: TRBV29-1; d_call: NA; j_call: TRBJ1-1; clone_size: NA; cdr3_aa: CSVEDRRGQLMNTEAFF; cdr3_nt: TGCAGCGTTGAAGATCGTAGGGGACAACTCATGAACACTGAAGCTTTCTTT
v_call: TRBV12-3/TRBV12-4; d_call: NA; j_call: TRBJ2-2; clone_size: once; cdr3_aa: CASRASVTGELFF; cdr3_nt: TGTGCCAGCAGGGCTAGCGTAACCGGGGAGCTGTTTTTT
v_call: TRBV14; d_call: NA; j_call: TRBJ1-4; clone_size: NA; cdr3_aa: CASSVTTGALNEKLFF; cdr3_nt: TGTGCCAGCAGCGTAACGACAGGAGCTCTCAATGAAAAACTGTTTTTT
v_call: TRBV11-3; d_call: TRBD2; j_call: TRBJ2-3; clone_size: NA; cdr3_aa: CASSQAGAGTDTQYF; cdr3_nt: TGTGCCAGCAGCCAAGCGGGGGCGGGCACAGATACGCAGTATTTT
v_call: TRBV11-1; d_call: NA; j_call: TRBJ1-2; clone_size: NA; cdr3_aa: CASSLGGRLYGYTF; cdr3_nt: TGTGCCAGCAGCTTAGGAGGCAGACTCTATGGCTACACCTTC
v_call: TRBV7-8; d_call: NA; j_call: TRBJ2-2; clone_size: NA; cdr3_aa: CASSLVVRGTGELFF; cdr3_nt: TGTGCCAGCAGCTTAGTTGTCAGGGGTACCGGGGAGCTGTTTTTT
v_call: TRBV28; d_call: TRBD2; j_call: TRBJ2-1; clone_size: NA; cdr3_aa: CASSFYSGRAYNEQFF; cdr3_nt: TGTGCCAGCAGTTTTTATAGCGGGAGGGCCTACAATGAGCAGTTCTTC
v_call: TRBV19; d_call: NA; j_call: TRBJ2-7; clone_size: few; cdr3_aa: CASSTLTGSSYEQYF; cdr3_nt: TGTGCCAGTAGTACCCTCACAGGGTCGTCCTACGAGCAGTACTTC
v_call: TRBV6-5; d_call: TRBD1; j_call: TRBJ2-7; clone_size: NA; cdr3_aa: CASSPTGGTDEQYF; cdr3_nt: TGTGCCAGCAGTCCGACAGGGGGCACAGACGAGCAGTACTTC
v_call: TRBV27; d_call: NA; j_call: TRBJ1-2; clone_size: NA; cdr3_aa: CASRPQGFNYGYTF; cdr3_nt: TGTGCCAGCAGACCACAGGGCTTTAACTATGGCTACACCTTC
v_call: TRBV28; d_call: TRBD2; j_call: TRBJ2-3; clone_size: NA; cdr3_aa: CASSLYGSGSADTQYF; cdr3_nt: TGTGCCAGCAGTTTATACGGTAGCGGGAGTGCAGATACGCAGTATTTT
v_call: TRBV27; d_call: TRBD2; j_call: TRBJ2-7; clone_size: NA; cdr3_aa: CASSLAGAGEQYF; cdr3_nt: TGTGCCAGCAGTTTAGCGGGAGCGGGTGAGCAGTACTTC
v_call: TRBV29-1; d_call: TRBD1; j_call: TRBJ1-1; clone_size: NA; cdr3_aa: CSAQSGTANTEAFF; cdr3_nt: TGCAGCGCCCAGTCCGGGACAGCGAACACTGAAGCTTTCTTT
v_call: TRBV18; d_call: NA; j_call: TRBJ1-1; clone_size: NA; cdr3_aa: CASSPAGGNTEAFF; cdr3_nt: TGTGCCAGCTCACCTGCGGGGGGGAACACTGAAGCTTTCTTT
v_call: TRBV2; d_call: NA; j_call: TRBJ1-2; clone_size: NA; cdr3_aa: CASSASGSYGYTF; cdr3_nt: TGTGCCAGCAGTGCTTCAGGAAGCTATGGCTACACCTTC
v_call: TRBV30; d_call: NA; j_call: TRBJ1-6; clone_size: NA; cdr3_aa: CAWSGRQNSPLHF; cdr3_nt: TGTGCCTGGAGCGGCCGACAGAATTCACCCCTCCACTTT
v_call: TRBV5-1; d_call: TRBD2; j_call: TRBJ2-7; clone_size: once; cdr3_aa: CASSSTTGLAVYEQYF; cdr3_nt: TGCGCCAGCAGCTCCACTACGGGACTAGCGGTCTACGAGCAGTACTTC
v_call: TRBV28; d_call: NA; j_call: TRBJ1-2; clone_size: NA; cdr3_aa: CASIEEGSYYGYTF; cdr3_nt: TGTGCCAGCATCGAGGAGGGCAGTTACTATGGCTACACCTTC
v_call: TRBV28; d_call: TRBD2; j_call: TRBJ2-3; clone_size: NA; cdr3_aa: CASSSYLAGVATQYF; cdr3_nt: TGTGCCAGCAGTTCATATCTAGCGGGAGTAGCTACGCAGTATTTT
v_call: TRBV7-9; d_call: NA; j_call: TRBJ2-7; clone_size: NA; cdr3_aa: CASSASRGRLSYEQYF; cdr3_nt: TGTGCCAGCAGCGCCAGCAGGGGACGGCTATCCTACGAGCAGTACTTC
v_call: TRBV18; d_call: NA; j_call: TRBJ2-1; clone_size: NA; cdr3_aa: CASSPPSGPNNHEQFF; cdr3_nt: TGTGCCAGCTCACCGCCAAGCGGGCCGAACAACCATGAGCAGTTCTTC
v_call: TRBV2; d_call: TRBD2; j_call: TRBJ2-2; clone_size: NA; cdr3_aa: CASSVLPLAGGTNTGELFF; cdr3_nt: TGTGCCAGCAGTGTCCTCCCTCTAGCGGGAGGTACTAACACCGGGGAGCTGTTTTTT
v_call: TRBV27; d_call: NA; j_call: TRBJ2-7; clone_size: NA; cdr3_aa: CASSYRSSYEQYF; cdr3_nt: TGTGCCAGCAGTTACCGGAGCTCCTACGAGCAGTACTTC
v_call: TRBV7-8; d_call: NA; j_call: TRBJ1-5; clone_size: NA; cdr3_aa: CASSIDSGADQPQHF; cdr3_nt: TGTGCCAGCAGCATCGACAGTGGGGCGGATCAGCCCCAGCATTTT
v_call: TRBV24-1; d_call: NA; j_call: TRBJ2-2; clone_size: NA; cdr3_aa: CATSDPTPNTGELFF; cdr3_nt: TGTGCCACCAGTGATCCGACACCGAACACCGGGGAGCTGTTTTTT
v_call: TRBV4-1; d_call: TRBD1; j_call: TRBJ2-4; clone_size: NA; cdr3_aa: CASSPWDRGIAKNIQYF; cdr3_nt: TGCGCCAGCAGCCCATGGGACAGGGGAATAGCCAAAAACATTCAGTACTTC